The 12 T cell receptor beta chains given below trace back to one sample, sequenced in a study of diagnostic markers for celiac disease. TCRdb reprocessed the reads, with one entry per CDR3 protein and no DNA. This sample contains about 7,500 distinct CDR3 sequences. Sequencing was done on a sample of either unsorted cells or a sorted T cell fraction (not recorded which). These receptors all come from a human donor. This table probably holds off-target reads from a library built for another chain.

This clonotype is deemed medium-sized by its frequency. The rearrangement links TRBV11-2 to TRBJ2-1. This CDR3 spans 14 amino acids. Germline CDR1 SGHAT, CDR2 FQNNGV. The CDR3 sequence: CASSFGLAYNEQFF. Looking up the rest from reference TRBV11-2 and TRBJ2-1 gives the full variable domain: EAGVAQSPRYKIIEKRQSVAFWCNPISGHATLYWYQQILGQGPKLLIQFQNNGVVDDSQLPKDRFSAERLKGVDSTLKIQPAKLEDSAVYLCASSFGLAYNEQFFGPGTRLTVL.

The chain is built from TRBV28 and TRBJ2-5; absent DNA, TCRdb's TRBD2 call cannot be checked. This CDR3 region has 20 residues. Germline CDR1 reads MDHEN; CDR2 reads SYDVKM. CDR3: CASSLPYLAAGALYQETQYF.

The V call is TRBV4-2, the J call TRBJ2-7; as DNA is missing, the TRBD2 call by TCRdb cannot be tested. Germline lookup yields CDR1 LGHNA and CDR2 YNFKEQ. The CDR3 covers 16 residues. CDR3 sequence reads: CASSQGAGSSSYEQYF.

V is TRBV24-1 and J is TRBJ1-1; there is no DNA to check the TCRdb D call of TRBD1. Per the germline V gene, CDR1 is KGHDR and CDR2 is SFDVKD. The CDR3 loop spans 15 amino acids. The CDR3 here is CATRPGTALNTEAFF.

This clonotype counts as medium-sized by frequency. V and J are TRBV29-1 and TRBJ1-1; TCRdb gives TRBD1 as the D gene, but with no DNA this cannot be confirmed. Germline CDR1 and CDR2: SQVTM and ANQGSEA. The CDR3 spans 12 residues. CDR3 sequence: CSVKDRVTEAFF.

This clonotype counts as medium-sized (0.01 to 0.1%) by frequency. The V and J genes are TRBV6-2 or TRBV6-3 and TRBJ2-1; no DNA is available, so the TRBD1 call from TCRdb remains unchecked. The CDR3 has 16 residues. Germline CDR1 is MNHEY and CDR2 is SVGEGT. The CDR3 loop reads CASSRDPGQGVDEQFF.

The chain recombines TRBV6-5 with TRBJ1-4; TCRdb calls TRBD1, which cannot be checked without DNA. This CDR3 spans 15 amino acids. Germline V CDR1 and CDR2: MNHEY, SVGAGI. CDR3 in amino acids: CASRARREVNEKLFF.

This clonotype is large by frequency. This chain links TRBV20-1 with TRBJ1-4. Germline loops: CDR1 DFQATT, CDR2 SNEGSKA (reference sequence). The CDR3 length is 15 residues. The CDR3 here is CSARDRGTTDEKLFF.

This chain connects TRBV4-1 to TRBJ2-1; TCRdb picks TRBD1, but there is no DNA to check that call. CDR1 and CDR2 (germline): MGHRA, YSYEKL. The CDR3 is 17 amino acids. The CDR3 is CASSQGPARTGGYEQFF.

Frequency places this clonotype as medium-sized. CDR3: CASSLSRLGGYTF. The chain combines TRBV7-8 with TRBJ1-2. CDR1 is SGHVS and CDR2 is FQNEAQ in the germline V gene. The CDR3 covers 13 residues.

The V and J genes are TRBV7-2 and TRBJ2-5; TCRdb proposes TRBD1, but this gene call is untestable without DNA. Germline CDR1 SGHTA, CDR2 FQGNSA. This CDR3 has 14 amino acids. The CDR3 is CASSPTGGELTQYF.

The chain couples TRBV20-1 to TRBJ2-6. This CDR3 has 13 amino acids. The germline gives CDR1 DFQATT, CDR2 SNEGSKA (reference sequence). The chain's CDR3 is CSALRSGANVLTF.